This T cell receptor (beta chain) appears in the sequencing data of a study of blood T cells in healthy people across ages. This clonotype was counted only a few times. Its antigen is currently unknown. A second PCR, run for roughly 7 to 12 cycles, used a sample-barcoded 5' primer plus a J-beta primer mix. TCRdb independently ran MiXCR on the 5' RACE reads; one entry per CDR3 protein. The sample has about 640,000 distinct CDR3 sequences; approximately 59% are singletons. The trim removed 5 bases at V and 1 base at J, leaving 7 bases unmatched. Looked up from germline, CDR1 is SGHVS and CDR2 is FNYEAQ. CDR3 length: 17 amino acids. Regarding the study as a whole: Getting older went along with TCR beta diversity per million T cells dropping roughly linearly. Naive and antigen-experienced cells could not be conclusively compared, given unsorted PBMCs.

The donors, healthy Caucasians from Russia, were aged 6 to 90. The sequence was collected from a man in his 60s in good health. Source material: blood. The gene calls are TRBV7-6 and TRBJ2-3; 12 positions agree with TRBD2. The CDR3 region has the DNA TGTGCCAGCAGCAGCACGCGGACTAGCGGGGGCACAGATACGCAGTATTTT. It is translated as CASSSTRTSGGTDTQYF.